The clone carrying this T cell receptor beta chain has just a few counts. What it recognizes is unknown. The CDR3 totals 15 residues. Germline values: CDR1 SGHRS, CDR2 YFSETQ. V was pared by 4 bases and J by 4 bases, with 18 bases between. This sample is drawn from a study of T cells in Graves' hyperthyroidism and ophthalmopathy. General study findings and limits: Most expanded thyroid clonotypes above 0.001 also appeared in blood.

The PBMCs were taken from more than 8 ml of fresh peripheral blood. Template material for amplifying TCR beta CDR3 regions consisted of RNA transcripts. The HTBI primer set drove a first-round RT-PCR of the TCR CDR3. MiXCR, run by TCRdb on the multiplex PCR reads, gives a single entry per CDR3 protein. The table has a few hundred thousand distinct CDR3 sequences, approximately 14% seen once. The rearrangement uses TRBV5-1 and TRBJ2-7, with D possibly matching TRBD2 (7 bases). The sequence was obtained from a woman in her twenties or thirties with Graves' ophthalmopathy. Sequencing was done on a sample of blood. CDR3 nucleotides: TGCGCCAGCAGCCAGGGCTGGGGGGGCGGGTACGAGCAGTACTTC. It yields the protein CASSQGWGGGYEQYF.